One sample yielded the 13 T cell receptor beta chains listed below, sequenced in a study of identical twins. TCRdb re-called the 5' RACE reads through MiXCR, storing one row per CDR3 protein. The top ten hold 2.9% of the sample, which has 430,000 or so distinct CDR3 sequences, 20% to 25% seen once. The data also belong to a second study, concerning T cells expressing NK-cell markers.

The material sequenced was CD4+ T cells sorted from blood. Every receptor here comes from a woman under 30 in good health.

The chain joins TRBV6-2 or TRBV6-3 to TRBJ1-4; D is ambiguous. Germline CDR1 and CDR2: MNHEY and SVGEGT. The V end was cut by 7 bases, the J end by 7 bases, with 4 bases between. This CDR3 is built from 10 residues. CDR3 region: CASICEKLFF. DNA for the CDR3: TGTGCCAGCATTTGTGAAAAACTGTTTTTT.

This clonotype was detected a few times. The CDR3 is CASKWGPSSYEQYF. The CDR3 DNA follows: TGTGCCAGCAAGTGGGGACCCAGCTCCTACGAGCAGTACTTC. V is TRBV2 and J is TRBJ2-7, with D possibly being TRBD1 or TRBD2 (5 bases each). Trimming left V 7 bases short and J 0 bases short, with 13 bases between. The germline V gene encodes CDR1 SNHLY and CDR2 FYNNEI. The CDR3 has 14 residues.

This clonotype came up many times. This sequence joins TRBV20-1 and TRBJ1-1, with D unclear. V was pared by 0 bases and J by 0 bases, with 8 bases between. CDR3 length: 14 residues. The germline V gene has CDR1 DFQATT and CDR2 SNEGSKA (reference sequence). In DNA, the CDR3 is TGCAGTGCTAGAGATTTAACCATGAACACTGAAGCTTTCTTT. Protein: CSARDLTMNTEAFF.

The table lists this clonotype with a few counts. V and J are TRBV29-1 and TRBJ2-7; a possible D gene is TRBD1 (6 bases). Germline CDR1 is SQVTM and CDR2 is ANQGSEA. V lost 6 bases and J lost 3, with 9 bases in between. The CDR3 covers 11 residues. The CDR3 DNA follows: TGCAGCGTAGCGGACAGCTACGAGCAGTACTTC. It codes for CSVADSYEQYF.

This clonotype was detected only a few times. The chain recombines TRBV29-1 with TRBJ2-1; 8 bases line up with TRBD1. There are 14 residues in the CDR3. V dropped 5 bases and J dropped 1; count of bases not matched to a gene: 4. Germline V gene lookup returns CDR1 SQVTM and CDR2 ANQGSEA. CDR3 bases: TGCAGCGTTCCGAGACAGGGGTCCTACAATGAGCAGTTCTTC. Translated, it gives CSVPRQGSYNEQFF.

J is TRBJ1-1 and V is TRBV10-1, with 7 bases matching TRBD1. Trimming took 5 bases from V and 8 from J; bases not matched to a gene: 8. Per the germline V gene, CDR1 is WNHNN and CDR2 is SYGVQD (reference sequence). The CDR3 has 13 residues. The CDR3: CASSRGLTGEAFF. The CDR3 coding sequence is TGCGCCAGCAGTCGCGGGCTGACAGGGGAAGCTTTCTTT.

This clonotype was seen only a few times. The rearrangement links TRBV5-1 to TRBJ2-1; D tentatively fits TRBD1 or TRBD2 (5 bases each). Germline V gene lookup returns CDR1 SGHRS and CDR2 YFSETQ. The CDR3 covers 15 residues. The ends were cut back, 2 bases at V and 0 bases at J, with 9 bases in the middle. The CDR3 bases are TGCGCCAGCAGCTTCATGGGGGTCTCCTACAATGAGCAGTTCTTC. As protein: CASSFMGVSYNEQFF.

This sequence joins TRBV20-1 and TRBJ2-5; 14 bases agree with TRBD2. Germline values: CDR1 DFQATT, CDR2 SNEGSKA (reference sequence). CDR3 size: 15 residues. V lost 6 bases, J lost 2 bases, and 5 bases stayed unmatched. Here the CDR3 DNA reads TGCAGTGCGTCGGGACTAGCGGGGGTGCAAGAGACCCAGTACTTC. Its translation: CSASGLAGVQETQYF.

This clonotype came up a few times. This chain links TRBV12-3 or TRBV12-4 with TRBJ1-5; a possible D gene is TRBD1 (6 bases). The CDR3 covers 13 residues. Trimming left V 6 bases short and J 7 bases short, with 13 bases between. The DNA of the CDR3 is TGTGCCAGCAGGGTGGCAGGGGACCAGCCCCAGCATTTT. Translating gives CASRVAGDQPQHF.

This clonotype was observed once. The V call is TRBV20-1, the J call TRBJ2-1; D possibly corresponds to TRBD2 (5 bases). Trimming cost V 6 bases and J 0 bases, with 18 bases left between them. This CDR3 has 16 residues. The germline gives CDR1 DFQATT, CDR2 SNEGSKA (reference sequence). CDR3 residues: CSAFILRAGSYNEQFF. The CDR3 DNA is TGCAGTGCCTTCATTTTGCGGGCGGGCTCCTACAATGAGCAGTTCTTC.

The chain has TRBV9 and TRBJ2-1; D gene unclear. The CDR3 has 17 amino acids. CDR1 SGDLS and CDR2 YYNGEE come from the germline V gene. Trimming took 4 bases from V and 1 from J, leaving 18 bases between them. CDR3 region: CASSSSLPAPSYNEQFF. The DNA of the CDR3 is TGTGCCAGCAGCTCTTCTCTTCCCGCGCCATCCTACAATGAGCAGTTCTTC.

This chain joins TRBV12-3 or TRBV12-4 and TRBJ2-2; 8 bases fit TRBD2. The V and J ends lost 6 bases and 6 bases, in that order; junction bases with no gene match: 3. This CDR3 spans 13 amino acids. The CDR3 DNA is TGTGCCAGCAGCCCCGGGGGGGCCGGGGAGCTGTTTTTT. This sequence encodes CASSPGGAGELFF.

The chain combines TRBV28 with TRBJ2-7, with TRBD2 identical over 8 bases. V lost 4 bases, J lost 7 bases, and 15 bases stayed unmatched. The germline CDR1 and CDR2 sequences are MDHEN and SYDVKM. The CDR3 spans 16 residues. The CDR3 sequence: CASSSGGTRGSGEQYF. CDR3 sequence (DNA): TGTGCCAGCAGTTCCGGAGGGACTAGGGGGTCCGGTGAGCAGTACTTC.